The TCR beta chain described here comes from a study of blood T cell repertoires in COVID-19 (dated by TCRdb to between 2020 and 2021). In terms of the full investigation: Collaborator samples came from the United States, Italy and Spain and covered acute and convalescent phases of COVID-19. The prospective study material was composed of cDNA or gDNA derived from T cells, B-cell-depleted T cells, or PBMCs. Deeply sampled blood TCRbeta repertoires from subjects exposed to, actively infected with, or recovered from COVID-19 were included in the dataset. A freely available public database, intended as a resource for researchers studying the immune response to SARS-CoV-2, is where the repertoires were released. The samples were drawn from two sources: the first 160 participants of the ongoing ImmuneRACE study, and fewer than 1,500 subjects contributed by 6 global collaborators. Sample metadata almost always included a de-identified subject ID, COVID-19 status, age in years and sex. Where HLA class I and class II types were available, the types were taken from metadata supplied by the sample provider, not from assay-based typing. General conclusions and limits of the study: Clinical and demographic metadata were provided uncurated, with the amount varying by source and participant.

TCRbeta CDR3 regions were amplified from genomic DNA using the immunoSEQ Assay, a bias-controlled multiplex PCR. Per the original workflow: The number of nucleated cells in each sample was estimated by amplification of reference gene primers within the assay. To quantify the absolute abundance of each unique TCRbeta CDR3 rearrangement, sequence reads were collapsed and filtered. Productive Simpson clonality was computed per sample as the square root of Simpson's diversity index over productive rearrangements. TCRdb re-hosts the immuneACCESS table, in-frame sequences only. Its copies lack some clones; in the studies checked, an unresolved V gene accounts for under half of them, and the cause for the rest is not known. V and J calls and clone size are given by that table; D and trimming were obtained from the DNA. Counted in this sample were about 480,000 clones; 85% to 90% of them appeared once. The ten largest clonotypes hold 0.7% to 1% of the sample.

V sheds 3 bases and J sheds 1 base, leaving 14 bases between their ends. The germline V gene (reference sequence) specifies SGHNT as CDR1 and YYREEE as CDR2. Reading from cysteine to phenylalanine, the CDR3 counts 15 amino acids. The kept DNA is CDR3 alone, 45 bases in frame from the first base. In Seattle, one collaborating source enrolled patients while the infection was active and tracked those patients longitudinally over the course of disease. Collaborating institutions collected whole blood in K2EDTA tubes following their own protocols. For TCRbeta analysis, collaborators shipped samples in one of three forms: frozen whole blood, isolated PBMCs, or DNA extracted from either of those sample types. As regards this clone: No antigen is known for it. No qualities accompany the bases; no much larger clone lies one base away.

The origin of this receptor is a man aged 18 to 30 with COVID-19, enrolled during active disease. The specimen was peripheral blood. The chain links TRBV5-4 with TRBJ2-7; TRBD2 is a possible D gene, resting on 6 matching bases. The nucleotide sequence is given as TGTGCCAGCAGCTCAAGCGGGCCCCAATCCTACGAGCAGTACTTC. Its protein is CASSSSGPQSYEQYF.